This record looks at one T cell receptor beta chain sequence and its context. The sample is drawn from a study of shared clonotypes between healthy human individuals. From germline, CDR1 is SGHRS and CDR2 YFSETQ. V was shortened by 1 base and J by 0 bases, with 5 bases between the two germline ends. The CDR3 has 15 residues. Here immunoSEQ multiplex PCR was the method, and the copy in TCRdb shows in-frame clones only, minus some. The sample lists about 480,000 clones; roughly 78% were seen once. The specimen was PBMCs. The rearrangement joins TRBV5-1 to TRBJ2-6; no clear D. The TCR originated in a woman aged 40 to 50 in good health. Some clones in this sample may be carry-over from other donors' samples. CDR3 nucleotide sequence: TGCGCCAGCAGCTTGACTACCTCTGGGGCCAACGTCCTGACTTTC. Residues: CASSLTTSGANVLTF.